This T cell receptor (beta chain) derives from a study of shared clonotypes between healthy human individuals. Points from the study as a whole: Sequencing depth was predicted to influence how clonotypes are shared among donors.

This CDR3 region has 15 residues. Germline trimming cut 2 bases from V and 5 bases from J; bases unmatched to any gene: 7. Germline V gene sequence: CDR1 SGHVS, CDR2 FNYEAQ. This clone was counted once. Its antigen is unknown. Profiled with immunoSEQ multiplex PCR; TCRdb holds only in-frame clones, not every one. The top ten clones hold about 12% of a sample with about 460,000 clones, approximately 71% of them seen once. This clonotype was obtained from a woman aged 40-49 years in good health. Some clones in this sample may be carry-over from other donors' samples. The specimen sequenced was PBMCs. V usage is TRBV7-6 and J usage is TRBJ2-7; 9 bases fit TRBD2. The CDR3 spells CASSLYSGRFNEQYF. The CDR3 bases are TGTGCCAGCAGCTTATACAGCGGGAGGTTTAACGAGCAGTACTTC.